This TCR beta chain was documented in a study of shared clonotypes between healthy human individuals. Study at large: A couple of women and a few men aged 18 to 49 served as donors.

Study-wide results and caveats: On the whole, naive subsets had larger estimated richness than memory subsets had.

A word on this clone: The antigen remains unidentified.

Cells designated naive CD8 were CD45RO-negative and were positively selected for CCR7, with terminally differentiated effector memory CD45RA+ cells excluded. Donors, healthy HIV-negative adults, lacked recent acute infections or vaccinations. The length of the CDR3 is 17 residues. V lost 3 bases, J lost 0 bases, and 18 bases lay in between. The V gene's germline CDR1 is SGHTA and CDR2 FQGNSA. The assay was immunoSEQ multiplex PCR, and TCRdb's table has in-frame clones only and misses some. Among about 2 million clones listed, roughly 95% were seen once. This receptor was identified in a man in his late teens or twenties in good health. This chain joins TRBV7-2 and TRBJ2-7; D perhaps matches TRBD1 (5 bases). Sequences were obtained from naive CD8+ T cells sorted from blood. The CDR3 reads CASSFNLLGRASYEQYF. CDR3 DNA sequence: TGTGCCAGCAGCTTTAATCTCTTAGGCAGGGCCTCCTACGAGCAGTACTTC. The whole variable domain, filled in from reference TRBV7-2 and TRBJ2-7, reads GAGVSQSPSNKVTEKGKDVELRCDPISGHTALYWYRQSLGQGLEFLIYFQGNSAPDKSGLPSDRFSAERTGGSVSTLTIQRTQQEDSAVYLCASSFNLLGRASYEQYFGPGTRLTVT.